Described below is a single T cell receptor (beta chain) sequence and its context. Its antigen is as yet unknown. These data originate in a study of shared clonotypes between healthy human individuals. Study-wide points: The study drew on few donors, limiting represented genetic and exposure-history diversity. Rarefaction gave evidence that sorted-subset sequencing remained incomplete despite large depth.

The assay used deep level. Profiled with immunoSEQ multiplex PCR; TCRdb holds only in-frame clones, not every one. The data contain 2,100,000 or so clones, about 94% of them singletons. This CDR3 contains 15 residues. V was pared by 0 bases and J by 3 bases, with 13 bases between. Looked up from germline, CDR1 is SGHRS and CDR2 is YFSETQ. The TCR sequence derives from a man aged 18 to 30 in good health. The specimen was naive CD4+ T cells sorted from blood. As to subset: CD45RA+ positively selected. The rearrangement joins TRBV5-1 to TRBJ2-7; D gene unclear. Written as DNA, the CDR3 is TGCGCCAGCAGCTTGGGACCGGAGTTCGGCTACGAGCAGTACTTC. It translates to CASSLGPEFGYEQYF.